The 24 T cell receptor beta chains below come from one sample, sequenced in a study of T cell responses to AZD1222 COVID-19 vaccine. Some clones are missing from TCRdb's copy, which holds only in-frame ones; the method was immunoSEQ multiplex PCR. The sample has fewer than 180,000 clones, around 94% seen once. The sample was peripheral blood, taken on day 0 of AZD1222 vaccination. The source of these receptors is an adult in good health.

The gene calls are TRBV28 and TRBJ1-2; TRBD1 matches 9 bases. The CDR3 consists of 12 residues. After removal of 7 bases from V and 8 bases from J, the junction contained 5 bases not matched to a gene. Germline CDR1 and CDR2: MDHEN and SYDVKM. The DNA of the CDR3 is TGTGCCAGCACAGGACAGGGGAACGGCTACACCTTC. Its protein is CASTGQGNGYTF.

V is TRBV7-2 and J is TRBJ2-5; D is unclear. Per germline, CDR1 SGHTA and CDR2 FQGNSA. The V gene lost 2 bases and the J gene lost 2 bases, with 9 bases spanning the gap. This CDR3 contains 14 residues. CDR3 sequence: CASSLRTEQETQYF. The CDR3 DNA reads as TGTGCCAGCAGCTTAAGAACAGAGCAAGAGACCCAGTACTTC. Filled out from reference TRBV7-2 and TRBJ2-5, the complete variable domain reads GAGVSQSPSNKVTEKGKDVELRCDPISGHTALYWYRQSLGQGLEFLIYFQGNSAPDKSGLPSDRFSAERTGGSVSTLTIQRTQQEDSAVYLCASSLRTEQETQYFGPGTRLLVL.

This rearrangement joins TRBV2 to TRBJ1-6, with 10 bases aligning to TRBD1. This CDR3 spans 13 amino acids. Germline V lookup: CDR1 SNHLY, CDR2 FYNNEI. V shed 6 bases, J shed 9 bases, and the junction held 2 bases outside the gene matches. The CDR3 coding sequence is TGTGCCAGCAGGGGACAGGGGATTTCACCCCTCCACTTT. This translates into CASRGQGISPLHF.

The chain combines TRBV7-9 with TRBJ2-4; 10 bases match TRBD2. This CDR3 contains 16 residues. Germline V gene data show CDR1 as SEHNR and CDR2 as FQNEAQ (reference sequence). After removal of 6 bases from V and 9 bases from J, the junction contained 14 bases not matched to a gene. The CDR3 DNA follows: TGTGCCAGCAGACGTCTAGCGGGGGACCTGGCGGGCATTCAGTACTTC. Protein product: CASRRLAGDLAGIQYF. Full variable domain (rest looked up from reference TRBV7-9 and TRBJ2-4): DTGVSQNPRHKITKRGQNVTFRCDPISEHNRLYWYRQTLGQGPEFLTYFQNEAQLEKSRLLSDRFSAERPKGSFSTLEIQRTEQGDSAMYLCASRRLAGDLAGIQYFGAGTRLSVL.

The rearrangement joins TRBV7-9 to TRBJ1-1, with TRBD1 identical over 10 bases. Germline-derived CDR1 and CDR2 are SEHNR and FQNEAQ (reference sequence). CDR3 length: 13 residues. CDR3 residues: CATGQGMNTEAFF. In nucleotides, the CDR3 is TGTGCTACGGGACAGGGGATGAACACTGAAGCTTTCTTT.

The rearrangement uses TRBV4-1 and TRBJ1-6, with D uncertain. CDR3 length: 16 amino acids. V lost 0 bases, J lost 10 bases, and 16 bases lay in between. In germline, CDR1 is MGHRA, CDR2 YSYEKL. CDR3 region: CASSQDRSYGGSPLHF. In DNA form, the CDR3 reads TGCGCCAGCAGCCAAGATCGCTCTTATGGTGGATCACCCCTCCACTTT.

V usage is TRBV7-7 and J usage is TRBJ2-2, with 8 bases matching TRBD2. Trimming cost V 5 bases and J 4 bases; bases outside gene matches: 6. CDR1 is SSHAT, CDR2 FNYEAQ, per germline (reference sequence). The CDR3 contains 15 residues. The CDR3 DNA is TGTGCCAGCAGCAAAAGCGGGGGATTCACCGGGGAGCTGTTTTTT. Translating it yields CASSKSGGFTGELFF.

The chain uses TRBV2 and TRBJ1-6; D ambiguous. The germline CDR1 and CDR2 sequences are SNHLY and FYNNEI. The length of the CDR3 is 16 residues. V lost 0 bases and J 3 bases, leaving 9 bases between the germline ends. CDR3 nucleotides: TGTGCCAGCAGTGAAGCGCCGGGATTCTATAATTCACCCCTCCACTTT. It is translated as CASSEAPGFYNSPLHF.

This chain connects TRBV7-3 to TRBJ2-2; D is undetermined. Germline assignment: CDR1 SGHTA and CDR2 FQGTGA. This CDR3 has 16 residues. Trimming shortened V by 5 bases and J by 1 base, and 14 bases separated the two germline ends. The CDR3 DNA follows: TGTGCCAGCAGCGCCACCCGGCCGGTGAACACCGGGGAGCTGTTTTTT. Encoded protein: CASSATRPVNTGELFF.

V and J are TRBV30 and TRBJ2-3, with D tentatively TRBD1 (5 bases). Germline V gives CDR1 GTSNPN, CDR2 SVGIG (reference sequence). CDR3 length: 13 residues. V was pared by 4 bases and J by 5 bases, with 13 bases between. CDR3 in DNA: TGTGCCTGGAAGACTCCTAGGGGAGATACGCAGTATTTT. Its translation is CAWKTPRGDTQYF.

This chain joins TRBV27 and TRBJ2-1, with TRBD2 matching 8 bases. V dropped 3 bases and J dropped 8; count of bases not matched to a gene: 9. The CDR3 is 15 residues long. CDR1 is MNHEY, CDR2 SMNVEV, per germline (reference sequence). The CDR3 is CASSFGLATAHEQFF. The CDR3 coding sequence is TGTGCCAGCAGTTTTGGACTAGCAACGGCCCATGAGCAGTTCTTC.

The chain recombines TRBV3-1 (or the pseudogene TRBV3-2) with TRBJ2-7; D uncertain. Germline loops: CDR1 LGHDT, CDR2 YNNKEL (reference sequence). Trimming cost V 3 bases and J 6 bases, with 12 bases left between them. CDR3 length: 13 residues. This CDR3 is CASSHSPSGEQYV. The DNA for the CDR3 is TGTGCCAGCAGCCACTCCCCTTCGGGCGAGCAGTACGTC.

The rearrangement joins TRBV15 to TRBJ1-4; D unclear. This CDR3 has 13 amino acids. From germline, CDR1 is LNHNV and CDR2 YYDKDF (reference sequence). V was trimmed by 8 bases and J by 4 bases, leaving 11 bases between them. CDR3: CATSGAFNEKLFF. The DNA for the CDR3 is TGTGCCACCTCGGGAGCTTTTAATGAAAAACTGTTTTTT.

This rearrangement joins TRBV11-3 to TRBJ1-1; 8 nucleotides align to TRBD1. The CDR3 is 13 residues long. The germline gives CDR1 SGHNT, CDR2 YENEEA. V shed 5 bases and J 4 bases; nucleotides not matched to a gene: 3. The CDR3 DNA follows: TGTGCCAGCAGCACAACAGGGGGCACTGAAGCTTTCTTT. Its translation is CASSTTGGTEAFF.

V and J are TRBV11-2 and TRBJ2-3, with 8 nucleotides matching TRBD2. Germline loops: CDR1 SGHAT, CDR2 FQNNGV. The CDR3 is 19 residues long. After removal of 1 base from V and 0 bases from J, the junction contained 12 bases not matched to a gene. CDR3 bases: TGTGCCAGCAGCTTAGTAGCGGGATGGAGGCCACTAAGCACAGATACGCAGTATTTT. It encodes CASSLVAGWRPLSTDTQYF.

The rearrangement links TRBV19 to TRBJ1-5; possible D gene TRBD1, 6 bases. The CDR3 loop spans 15 amino acids. Germline CDR1 reads LNHDA; CDR2 reads SQIVND (reference sequence). Trimming removed 5 bases from V and 4 bases from J, with 15 bases in between. The CDR3 coding sequence is TGTGCCAGTAGTGTCCTCGGACAGCGTAATCAGCCCCAGCATTTT. This sequence encodes CASSVLGQRNQPQHF.

The chain recombines TRBV7-6 with TRBJ2-3; D perhaps matches TRBD1 (5 bases). Germline values: CDR1 SGHVS, CDR2 FNYEAQ. The CDR3 runs 15 residues. V was pared by 1 base and J by 2 bases, with 10 bases between. The CDR3 region is CASSLGGGYTDTQYF. CDR3 nucleotide sequence: TGTGCCAGCAGCTTAGGGGGCGGATACACAGATACGCAGTATTTT.

The chain employs TRBV5-6 and TRBJ2-1; no firm D call. Trimming shortened V by 0 bases and J by 2 bases, and 9 bases separated the two germline ends. The CDR3 sequence is 15 residues long. Germline values: CDR1 SGHDT, CDR2 YYEEEE. The CDR3 reads CASSLGLRPYNEQFF. CDR3 coding DNA: TGTGCCAGCAGCTTGGGGCTAAGGCCCTACAATGAGCAGTTCTTC.

This clone was counted once. This sequence joins TRBV19 and TRBJ1-2; D is ambiguous. Germline assignment: CDR1 LNHDA and CDR2 SQIVND (reference sequence). This CDR3 spans 14 amino acids. V was pared by 5 bases and J by 5 bases, with 15 bases between. The CDR3 DNA follows: TGTGCCAGTAGTCGTCAACAGAGCCTATATGGCTACACCTTC. This gives the protein CASSRQQSLYGYTF.

This rearrangement joins TRBV12-2 to TRBJ2-5; the table gives TRBD2 as D, unverified against the DNA. TRBV12-2 is flagged as a pseudogene. CDR3 size: 18 residues. CDR3 loop: CASRFPKAVAGGKETQYF. CDR3 DNA sequence: TGTGCAAGTCGCTTCCCTAAGGCAGTAGCGGGGGGTAAAGAGACCCAGTACTTC.

This chain uses TRBV13 with TRBJ2-1; TRBD2 aligns across 10 bases. Germline V CDR1 and CDR2: PRHDT, FYEKMQ (reference sequence). This CDR3 has 15 residues. The V segment lost 3 bases and the J segment 4 bases; nucleotides outside the gene matches: 3. CDR3: CASSFSGGAYNEQFF. The CDR3 region has the DNA TGTGCCAGCAGCTTCAGCGGGGGGGCTTACAATGAGCAGTTCTTC.

The genes are TRBV28 and TRBJ1-2; 8 bases fit TRBD1. Germline V gene sequence: CDR1 MDHEN, CDR2 SYDVKM. The CDR3 consists of 10 residues. V was pared by 8 bases and J by 12 bases, with 5 bases of the junction left unmatched. DNA of the CDR3: TGTGCCAGCGGACAGGGAGCCGACACCTTC. Residues: CASGQGADTF.

The V and J genes are TRBV21-1 and TRBJ1-3. TRBV21-1 is a pseudogene segment. The CDR3 covers 18 residues. The CDR3 region has the DNA TGTGCCAGCAGCAAAGATCTCGTTTCGGGAATCTCTGGAAACACCATATATTTT. This codes for CASSKDLVSGISGNTIYF.

V usage is TRBV7-2 and J usage is TRBJ2-2, with 11 bases fitting TRBD1. V was clipped by 3 bases and J by 6 bases; unmatched bases: 3. The CDR3 totals 15 residues. Per germline, CDR1 SGHTA and CDR2 FQGNSA. CDR3: CASSFAGQGAGELFF. The CDR3 DNA sequence: TGTGCCAGCAGCTTCGCGGGACAGGGGGCCGGGGAGCTGTTTTTT.